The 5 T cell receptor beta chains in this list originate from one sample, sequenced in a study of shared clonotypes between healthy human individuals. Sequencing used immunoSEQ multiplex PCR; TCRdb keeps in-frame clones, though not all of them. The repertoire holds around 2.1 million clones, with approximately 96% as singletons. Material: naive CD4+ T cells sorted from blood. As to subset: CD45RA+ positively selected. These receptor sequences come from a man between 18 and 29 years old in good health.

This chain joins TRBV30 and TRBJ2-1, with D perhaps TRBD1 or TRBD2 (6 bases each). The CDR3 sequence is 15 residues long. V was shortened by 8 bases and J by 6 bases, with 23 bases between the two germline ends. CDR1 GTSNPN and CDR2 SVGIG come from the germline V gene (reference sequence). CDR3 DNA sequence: TGTGCCCGGGCGCTAGCGAACGCCAGGGGCAATGAGCAGTTCTTC. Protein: CARALANARGNEQFF.

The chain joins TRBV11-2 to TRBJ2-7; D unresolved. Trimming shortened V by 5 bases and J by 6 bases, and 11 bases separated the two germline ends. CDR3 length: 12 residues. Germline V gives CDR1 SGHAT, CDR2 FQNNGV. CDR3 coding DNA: TGTGCCAGCAGCCCCATAGCAAGCGAGCAGTACTTC. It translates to CASSPIASEQYF.

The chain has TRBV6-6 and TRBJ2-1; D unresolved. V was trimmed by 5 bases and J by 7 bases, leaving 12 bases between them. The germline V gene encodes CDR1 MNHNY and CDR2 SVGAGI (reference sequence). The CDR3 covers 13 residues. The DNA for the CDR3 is TGTGCCAGCAGTCAGTCGAGTAGGAATGAGCAGTTCTTC. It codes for CASSQSSRNEQFF.

The CDR3 loop is CASRVLPPRDRGYEQYF. The DNA of the CDR3 is TGTGCCAGCAGAGTCTTACCCCCCCGGGACAGGGGCTACGAGCAGTACTTC. V gene TRBV6-4 combines with J gene TRBJ2-7; the match to TRBD1 covers 10 bases. From germline, CDR1 is MRHNA and CDR2 SNTAGT. Losses at the gene ends were 6 bases for V and 3 bases for J; bases not matched to a gene: 14. The CDR3 runs 17 residues.

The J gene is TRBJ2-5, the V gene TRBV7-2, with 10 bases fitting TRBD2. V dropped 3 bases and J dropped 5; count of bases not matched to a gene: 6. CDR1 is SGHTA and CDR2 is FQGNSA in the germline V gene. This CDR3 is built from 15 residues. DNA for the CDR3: TGTGCCAGCAGCTTTGTCAGCGGGAGGGTTGAGACCCAGTACTTC. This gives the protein CASSFVSGRVETQYF.